A single sample is the source of the 23 T cell receptor beta chains below, sequenced in a study of PD-1 blockade in classical Hodgkin lymphoma. Time point described: cycle 4 day 1 (C4D1), after less than seven weeks of nivolumab. Autologous stem cell transplantation was followed by relapse in every patient, and brentuximab vedotin exposure varied. From thawed PBMCs, CD4+ T cells were purified using magnetic negative selection. TCRdb's copy holds only in-frame clones and misses some; the assay was immunoSEQ multiplex PCR. This sample yields 25,000 to 35,000 clones, of which more than 70% are seen a single time; around 2.3% belongs to the top ten. The sample here was CD4+ T cells from blood, taken before the fourth cycle of nivolumab. Receptors originate from a human donor with classical Hodgkin lymphoma.

The count of this clone is one. The chain has TRBV29-1 and TRBJ2-1; D perhaps matches TRBD1 (6 bases). The CDR3 runs to 12 residues. Germline loops: CDR1 SQVTM, CDR2 ANQGSEA. The V gene lost 7 bases and the J gene lost 7 bases, with 14 bases spanning the gap. The CDR3 here is CSGTATGNEQFF. The CDR3 DNA is TGCAGCGGAACTGCCACAGGGAATGAGCAGTTCTTC.

This clone was counted once. V and J are TRBV2 and TRBJ1-3; D is undetermined. Germline V gene lookup returns CDR1 SNHLY and CDR2 FYNNEI. The ends were cut back, 6 bases at V and 0 bases at J, with 15 bases in the middle. The CDR3 extends over 16 amino acids. CDR3: CASSKSASISGNTIYF. The CDR3 DNA follows: TGTGCCAGCAGCAAGTCCGCGTCCATCTCTGGAAACACCATATATTTT.

The rearrangement uses TRBV7-2 and TRBJ2-7; 7 nucleotides agree with TRBD1. After removal of 5 bases from V and 0 bases from J, the junction contained 7 bases not matched to a gene. Per the germline V gene, CDR1 is SGHTA and CDR2 is FQGNSA. There are 15 residues in the CDR3. The CDR3 DNA is TGTGCCAGCAGCCCCACCAGGACAGGCTCCTACGAGCAGTACTTC. The encoded protein is CASSPTRTGSYEQYF.

V and J are TRBV5-6 and TRBJ2-5; 8 bases align to TRBD1. With 3 bases clipped from V and 5 bases from J, the junction kept 6 bases outside the gene matches. The germline CDR1 and CDR2 sequences are SGHDT and YYEEEE. CDR3 size: 14 residues. In DNA form, the CDR3 reads TGTGCCAGCAGCTCCCAGGGGGCGCGGGAGACCCAGTACTTC. This gives the protein CASSSQGARETQYF.

The V gene is TRBV5-8, the J gene TRBJ1-5; unclear D gene. This CDR3 has 13 residues. The germline V and J ends were trimmed by 7 bases and 2 bases, with 10 bases remaining between them. Germline V gene lookup returns CDR1 SGHTS and CDR2 YDEGEE. The CDR3 sequence: CASVRFRNQPQHF. Here the CDR3 DNA reads TGTGCCAGCGTTCGGTTTCGCAATCAGCCCCAGCATTTT.

This clone was observed a single time. V gene TRBV18 combines with J gene TRBJ1-1; 7 bases are a match to TRBD1. Germline CDR1 KGHSH, CDR2 LQKENI. This CDR3 is 16 amino acids long. Trimming cost V 3 bases and J 4 bases; bases outside gene matches: 11. CDR3 nucleotides: TGTGCCAGCTCACCTCAAAAGGGGGCAAAGGGCACTGAAGCTTTCTTT. It yields the protein CASSPQKGAKGTEAFF.

The chain is built from TRBV6-6 and TRBJ1-3; the D is unclear. The CDR3 sequence is 14 residues long. Deletions cut 4 bases from V and 1 base from J, with 8 bases between. CDR1 MNHNY and CDR2 SVGAGI come from the germline V gene (reference sequence). The CDR3 region is CASSWVGSGNTIYF. The CDR3 DNA sequence: TGTGCCAGCAGTTGGGTAGGGTCTGGAAACACCATATATTTT.

The chain combines TRBV28 with TRBJ2-6, with TRBD1 identical over 10 bases. V gave up 3 bases and J gave up 1 base; unmatched junction bases: 6. The CDR3 runs 18 residues. The germline CDR1 and CDR2 sequences are MDHEN and SYDVKM. The chain's CDR3 is CASSFLGTGASGANVLTF. In DNA, the CDR3 is TGTGCCAGCAGTTTTCTCGGGACAGGGGCTTCTGGGGCCAACGTCCTGACTTTC.

V is TRBV19 and J is TRBJ1-4; D unresolved. V gave up 6 bases and J gave up 3 bases, with 17 bases separating them. The CDR3 is 16 residues long. Germline V lookup: CDR1 LNHDA, CDR2 SQIVND (reference sequence). Here the CDR3 DNA reads TGTGCCAGTAGAGGTACGGTATCGAGGGCTAATGAAAAACTGTTTTTT. This codes for CASRGTVSRANEKLFF.

A note on this clone: The sample carries other DNA sequences with the same CDR3. The chain uses TRBV5-4 and TRBJ2-1; D not resolved. CDR1 is SGHNT and CDR2 is YYREEE in the germline V gene (reference sequence). CDR3 size: 14 residues. Trimming removed 3 bases from V and 13 bases from J, with 20 bases in between. The CDR3 DNA reads as TGTGCCAGCAGCTCCCCCTCAACTGGCACCTTCCAGTTCTTC. Translation gives CASSSPSTGTFQFF.

V is TRBV6-1 and J is TRBJ1-1, with D perhaps matching TRBD1 (6 bases). Germline V gives CDR1 MNHNS, CDR2 SASEGT. The CDR3 spans 14 residues. Trimming cost V 3 bases and J 10 bases, with 18 bases left between them. CDR3 nucleotide sequence: TGTGCCAGCAGTGACCCGGGACTCCAAGGGGGAGCTTTCTTT. Encoded protein: CASSDPGLQGGAFF.

The table lists this clone with a few counts. The V call is TRBV29-1, the J call TRBJ1-5, with a weak D call TRBD1 (6 bases). CDR1 and CDR2 from the germline V gene are SQVTM and ANQGSEA. The CDR3 spans 13 residues. Trimming left V 7 bases short and J 0 bases short, with 10 bases between. Here the CDR3 reads CSASGDSNQPQHF. The CDR3 DNA follows: TGCAGCGCATCAGGGGATAGCAATCAGCCCCAGCATTTT.

V is TRBV7-9 and J is TRBJ2-3, with D perhaps being TRBD1 or TRBD2 (5 bases each). The CDR3 is 15 amino acids. Trimming removed 5 bases at V and 0 bases at J, with 12 bases between. The germline V gene has CDR1 SEHNR and CDR2 FQNEAQ (reference sequence). The CDR3 is CASSPGTASTDTQYF. The CDR3 region has the DNA TGTGCCAGCAGCCCCGGGACCGCAAGCACAGATACGCAGTATTTT.

The chain joins TRBV5-1 to TRBJ2-1; 9 bases line up with TRBD1. V lost 3 bases and J lost 4; bases outside the gene matches: 11. Per germline, CDR1 SGHRS and CDR2 YFSETQ. The CDR3 is made up of 17 amino acids. The CDR3 DNA reads as TGCGCCAGCAGCTCTACTTCCGGGACAGGGCCATACAATGAGCAGTTCTTC. It specifies CASSSTSGTGPYNEQFF.

Only one count was recorded for this clone. This rearrangement joins TRBV11-2 to TRBJ1-1; 10 nucleotides match TRBD1. This CDR3 has 17 amino acids. Germline V gives CDR1 SGHAT, CDR2 FQNNGV. With 5 bases clipped from V and 0 bases from J, the junction kept 9 bases outside the gene matches. In DNA, the CDR3 is TGTGCCAGCAGCCCCCGGGACAGGGGCCTCATGAACACTGAAGCTTTCTTT. It codes for CASSPRDRGLMNTEAFF.

The chain recombines TRBV2 with TRBJ1-2; perhaps TRBD1 as D (6 bases). The CDR3 covers 15 residues. The V end lost 0 bases, the J end lost 4 bases, and 12 bases lay between the germline ends. Looked up from germline, CDR1 is SNHLY and CDR2 is FYNNEI. CDR3 residues: CASSEAGGRSYGYTF. The CDR3 DNA is TGTGCCAGCAGTGAAGCGGGGGGCAGAAGCTATGGCTACACCTTC.

This chain links TRBV11-1 with TRBJ2-4, with 11 bases fitting TRBD1. After removal of 5 bases from V and 7 bases from J, the junction contained 4 bases not matched to a gene. The CDR3 totals 14 residues. CDR1 and CDR2 from the germline V gene are SGHAT and FQDESV (reference sequence). DNA for the CDR3: TGTGCCAGCAGCACAAGGACAGGGGGCAACATTCAGTACTTC. Protein sequence: CASSTRTGGNIQYF.

V usage is TRBV10-2 and J usage is TRBJ1-5; 10 bases map to TRBD1. The CDR3 spans 15 residues. Germline assignment: CDR1 WSHSY and CDR2 SAAADI. J gave up 4 bases and V 3 bases, and 3 bases lay outside the gene matches. As DNA, the CDR3 is TGCGCCAGCAGTGATCCGGGACAGGGGAATCAGCCCCAGCATTTT. Amino acid sequence: CASSDPGQGNQPQHF.

This clone was observed a few times. The chain combines TRBV5-6 with TRBJ2-3; 12 nucleotides match TRBD2. Looked up from germline, CDR1 is SGHDT and CDR2 is YYEEEE. V lost 4 bases to trimming and J lost 5 bases; unmatched junction nucleotides: 11. This CDR3 spans 17 amino acids. The CDR3 spells CASSKTRLAGVVDTQYF. CDR3 in DNA: TGTGCCAGCAGCAAAACTCGACTAGCGGGAGTTGTAGATACGCAGTATTTT.

This chain joins TRBV10-3 and TRBJ1-2; 12 positions match TRBD1. V was pared by 7 bases and J by 7 bases, with 16 bases of the junction left unmatched. This CDR3 comprises 17 residues. Germline CDR1 and CDR2: ENHRY and SYGVKD. The CDR3 loop is CAIKIELPGQGASGYTF. CDR3 in DNA: TGTGCCATCAAGATAGAACTACCGGGACAGGGGGCGAGTGGCTACACCTTC.

The chain uses TRBV5-6 and TRBJ2-2, with TRBD2 matching 8 bases. Trimming took 4 bases from V and 0 from J; bases not matched to a gene: 2. The CDR3 runs 15 residues. Germline V gene sequence: CDR1 SGHDT, CDR2 YYEEEE. CDR3 DNA: TGTGCCAGCAGCCCCGGGGGGGCGAACACCGGGGAGCTGTTTTTT. Translation gives CASSPGGANTGELFF.

The rearrangement uses TRBV19 and TRBJ2-3, with 8 bases fitting TRBD1. From germline, CDR1 is LNHDA and CDR2 SQIVND (reference sequence). This CDR3 region has 13 residues. The V and J ends lost 11 bases and 4 bases, in that order; junction bases with no gene match: 8. The DNA of the CDR3 is TGTGCCTCCCAGACAGGGGCGGCAGATACGCAGTATTTT. This sequence encodes CASQTGAADTQYF.

J is TRBJ2-3 and V is TRBV18; tentatively, D is TRBD2 (6 bases). V dropped 3 bases and J dropped 2 bases, with 15 bases sitting between them. This CDR3 region has 16 residues. In germline, CDR1 is KGHSH, CDR2 LQKENI. CDR3 loop: CASSPGTPNPTDTQYF. In DNA form, the CDR3 reads TGTGCCAGCTCACCTGGGACTCCAAACCCCACAGATACGCAGTATTTT.